This TCR beta chain was obtained from a study of blood T cells in healthy people across ages. Study-wide background: The capture of about one barcoded beta molecule per two T cells was achieved by template switching.

The people who gave samples were healthy Caucasians from Russia, aged about 6 to 95. Every sample yielded at least 6 million isolated PBMCs. CDR3 length: 14 residues. Germline lookup yields CDR1 MRHNA and CDR2 SNTAGT. V shed 0 bases and J shed 5 bases, with 11 bases lying between them. A second roughly 7 to 11 cycle PCR used barcoded and J-beta primers. In TCRdb, the 5' RACE reads were re-called with MiXCR into one record per CDR3 protein. The data show some 700,000 distinct CDR3 sequences, roughly two fifths seen once. The specimen sequenced was blood. The gene calls are TRBV6-4 and TRBJ2-7; perhaps TRBD2 as D (5 bases). This receptor was obtained from a woman between 55 and 75 years old in good health. CDR3 nucleotide sequence: TGTGCCAGCAGTGACTCTAATAGCGTACACGAGCAGTACTTC. Its translation: CASSDSNSVHEQYF.